This T cell receptor beta chain appears in the sequencing data of a study of blood T cell repertoires in COVID-19. The table came from immunoSEQ multiplex PCR; TCRdb's copy has only in-frame clones and leaves some out. The repertoire consists of 60,000 to 75,000 clones, with about 80% occurring once and the leading ten covering 50%. Input material: peripheral blood. This sequence was found in a woman at least 80 years old with acute or convalescent COVID-19.

The CDR3 region has the DNA TGTGCCAGCAGCCAAGATACGACAGGGGACCGTTGCTCTGGGGCCAACGTCCTGACTTTC. It specifies CASSQDTTGDRCSGANVLTF. The V call is TRBV3-1 (or the pseudogene TRBV3-2), the J call TRBJ2-6; TRBD1 aligns across 8 bases. The V and J ends lost 0 bases and 0 bases, in that order; junction bases with no gene match: 10. The CDR3 runs 20 residues. From germline, CDR1 is LGHDT and CDR2 YNNKEL (reference sequence).